Presented here are 18 T cell receptor beta chains from one specimen sequenced in a study of T cell changes during pregnancy in multiple sclerosis. Assay used: immunoSEQ multiplex PCR; TCRdb lists only in-frame clones, some missing. The table has 75,000 to 95,000 clones, less than 95% seen once. Specimen: peripheral blood, collected before pregnancy. These receptors originate from a female donor with multiple sclerosis, enrolled in a pregnancy study.

The chain joins TRBV5-4 to TRBJ2-2, with 11 bases matching TRBD2. The CDR3 covers 16 residues. The V and J ends lost 4 bases and 4 bases, in that order; junction bases with no gene match: 6. Germline-derived CDR1 and CDR2 are SGHNT and YYREEE (reference sequence). CDR3 in amino acids: CASSRQGLAATGELFF. In DNA, the CDR3 is TGTGCCAGCAGCAGACAGGGACTAGCGGCCACCGGGGAGCTGTTTTTT.

The chain uses TRBV15 and TRBJ2-3; D remains unclear. The germline gives CDR1 LNHNV, CDR2 YYDKDF (reference sequence). Trimming removed 4 bases from V and 3 bases from J, with 11 bases in between. The CDR3 sequence is 14 residues long. CDR3 bases: TGTGCCACCAGCATCGGTGCGCGAACAGATACGCAGTATTTT. Its protein product is CATSIGARTDTQYF.

As DNA, the CDR3 is TGTGCCAGCTCACCGGGACAGACCACCGGGGAGCTGTTTTTT. It specifies CASSPGQTTGELFF. The rearrangement joins TRBV18 to TRBJ2-2, with 7 bases aligning to TRBD1. The CDR3 covers 14 residues. Germline CDR1 KGHSH, CDR2 LQKENI. V was clipped by 3 bases and J by 4 bases; unmatched bases: 2. Looking up the rest from reference TRBV18 and TRBJ2-2 gives the full variable domain: NAGVMQNPRHLVRRRGQEARLRCSPMKGHSHVYWYRQLPEEGLKFMVYLQKENIIDESGMPKERFSAEFPKEGPSILRIQQVVRGDSAAYFCASSPGQTTGELFFGEGSRLTVL.

A remark on this clone: The same CDR3 is also encoded by other DNA sequences in this sample. The chain links TRBV29-1 to TRBJ1-5; 7 bases match TRBD1. The V gene end was trimmed by 6 bases and the J gene end by 4 bases; junction bases not matched to a gene: 6. There are 13 residues in the CDR3. The germline CDR1 and CDR2 sequences are SQVTM and ANQGSEA. CDR3 sequence: CSVRDSPNQPQHF. As DNA, the CDR3 is TGCAGCGTCAGGGACAGCCCTAATCAGCCCCAGCATTTT. Supplemented by reference TRBV29-1 and TRBJ1-5, the full variable domain reads SAVISQKPSRDICQRGTSLTIQCQVDSQVTMMFWYRQQPGQSLTLIATANQGSEATYESGFVIDKFPISRPNLTFSTLTVSNMSPEDSSIYLCSVRDSPNQPQHFGDGTRLSIL.

The gene calls are TRBV7-6 and TRBJ1-4; D is perhaps TRBD1 (5 bases). V dropped 1 base and J dropped 7 bases, with 10 bases sitting between them. Per the germline V gene, CDR1 is SGHVS and CDR2 is FNYEAQ. The CDR3 covers 14 residues. CDR3 in amino acids: CASSLDRMGEKLFF. The CDR3, as DNA: TGTGCCAGCAGCTTAGACAGGATGGGTGAAAAACTGTTTTTT.

The rearrangement links TRBV5-4 to TRBJ1-1; tentatively, D is TRBD1 (6 bases). V lost 0 bases and J lost 2, with 14 bases in between. CDR3 length: 16 residues. Per germline, CDR1 SGHNT and CDR2 YYREEE (reference sequence). In DNA form, the CDR3 reads TGTGCCAGCAGCTTGGACAGGGAATCCTCAAACACTGAAGCTTTCTTT. Amino acid sequence: CASSLDRESSNTEAFF.

The CDR3 sequence is CASSQLPVGSSYEQYF. The CDR3 DNA reads TGTGCCAGCAGCCAACTCCCCGTGGGCAGCTCCTACGAGCAGTACTTC. The chain carries TRBV14 and TRBJ2-7, with D uncertain. The CDR3 has 16 residues. V shed 2 bases and J shed 0 bases, with 14 bases lying between them. Germline loops: CDR1 SGHDN, CDR2 FVKESK.

This rearrangement joins TRBV6-6 to TRBJ2-7, with D possibly being TRBD1 (6 bases). Between the trimmed V and J ends, which lost 2 bases and 6 bases, there was a span of 14 bases. Germline V lookup: CDR1 MNHNY, CDR2 SVGAGI (reference sequence). This CDR3 has 14 residues. CDR3 residues: CASSYTTMDSEQYF. In DNA, the CDR3 is TGTGCCAGCAGTTACACTACGATGGACAGCGAGCAGTACTTC.

The V and J genes are TRBV4-3 and TRBJ2-5, with TRBD2 matching 8 bases. CDR3 size: 17 residues. CDR1 and CDR2 from the germline V gene are LGHNA and YSLEER. The ends lost 0 bases at V and 2 bases at J; junction bases unmatched: 8. The CDR3 nucleotides read TGCGCCAGCAGCCAAGATTACAGCGGGGGAGGGCAAGAGACCCAGTACTTC. This codes for CASSQDYSGGGQETQYF.

The chain employs TRBV5-1 and TRBJ1-5; D is unresolved. Germline CDR1 reads SGHRS; CDR2 reads YFSETQ. Trimming removed 0 bases at V and 0 bases at J, with 7 bases between. CDR3 length equals 15 residues. DNA for the CDR3: TGCGCCAGCAGCTTGGGCACAGTTAGCAATCAGCCCCAGCATTTT. Its translation is CASSLGTVSNQPQHF.

The CDR3 is CASSDVGAGVGEQYF. In DNA form, the CDR3 reads TGTGCCAGCAGTGATGTGGGGGCCGGAGTGGGGGAGCAGTACTTC. The chain uses TRBV6-1 and TRBJ2-7; perhaps TRBD1 as D (6 bases). The V end was cut by 3 bases, the J end by 7 bases, with 19 bases between. Looked up from germline, CDR1 is MNHNS and CDR2 is SASEGT. CDR3 length equals 15 residues.

This clone has a single count. The chain recombines TRBV28 with TRBJ1-5; 7 bases align to TRBD1. From germline, CDR1 is MDHEN and CDR2 SYDVKM. The J segment lost 3 bases and the V segment lost 5 bases, leaving 10 bases of the junction unmatched. The CDR3 extends over 16 amino acids. The CDR3 DNA reads as TGTGCCAGCAGTCCCCACAGGGGTTGGACCAATCAGCCCCAGCATTTT. This sequence encodes CASSPHRGWTNQPQHF.

The gene calls are TRBV7-3 and TRBJ1-1; 10 nucleotides agree with TRBD1. The V segment lost 5 bases and the J segment 6 bases; nucleotides outside the gene matches: 6. The germline CDR1 and CDR2 sequences are SGHTA and FQGTGA. The CDR3 sequence is 14 residues long. The CDR3 loop is CASSPRQGASEAFF. The CDR3 bases are TGTGCCAGCAGCCCCCGACAGGGGGCTTCTGAAGCTTTCTTT.

The count of this clone is one. The J gene is TRBJ2-3, the V gene TRBV29-1, with 12 bases matching TRBD2. CDR3 length equals 16 residues. V was pared by 0 bases and J by 5 bases, with 6 bases of the junction left unmatched. Germline lookup yields CDR1 SQVTM and CDR2 ANQGSEA. CDR3 residues: CSVEELAGGQGDTQYF. As DNA, the CDR3 is TGCAGCGTTGAAGAGCTAGCGGGGGGGCAGGGAGATACGCAGTATTTT.

The rearrangement uses TRBV25-1 and TRBJ1-1; D may be TRBD1 (5 bases). Trimming removed 6 bases at V and 5 bases at J, with 13 bases between. Germline CDR1 and CDR2: MGHDK and SYGVNS. The CDR3 length is 13 residues. CDR3 sequence reads: CASRGGGETEAFF. CDR3 nucleotides: TGTGCCAGCAGGGGGGGAGGAGAGACTGAAGCTTTCTTT.

The V call is TRBV7-8, the J call TRBJ1-2; D remains ambiguous. The CDR3 loop spans 14 amino acids. Germline loops: CDR1 SGHVS, CDR2 FQNEAQ. Deletions cut 1 base from V and 0 bases from J, with 6 bases between. The CDR3 protein is CASSLGRPNYGYTF. The CDR3 DNA reads TGTGCCAGCAGCTTAGGCAGGCCTAACTATGGCTACACCTTC.

The chain is built from TRBV29-1 and TRBJ2-4; possible D gene TRBD2, 6 bases. The CDR3 spans 15 residues. V was shortened by 4 bases and J by 0 bases, with 13 bases between the two germline ends. CDR1 SQVTM and CDR2 ANQGSEA come from the germline V gene. CDR3 region: CSVVFASAAKNIQYF. The CDR3 DNA reads TGCAGCGTTGTGTTCGCTAGCGCAGCCAAAAACATTCAGTACTTC.

The CDR3 region is CASSYEVNQPQHF. The CDR3 DNA reads as TGTGCCAGCAGTTACGAGGTCAATCAGCCCCAGCATTTT. The chain couples TRBV6-5 to TRBJ1-5; no clear D gene. Germline V gene lookup returns CDR1 MNHEY and CDR2 SVGAGI. The CDR3 has 13 residues. Deletions cut 2 bases from V and 3 bases from J, with 5 bases between.